The clone carrying this T cell receptor beta chain was seen only once. This sample stems from a study of blood T cell repertoires in COVID-19. Study-level information: The cDNA or gDNA used as material had been derived from T cells, B-cell-depleted T cells, or PBMCs.

Assay used: immunoSEQ multiplex PCR; TCRdb lists only in-frame clones, some missing. Here the sample spans around 330,000 clones, around 85% being singletons. The CDR3 covers 15 residues. Trimming at V came to 5 bases and at J to 4 bases, leaving 7 bases not matched to a gene. Germline V gene lookup returns CDR1 LNHDA and CDR2 SQIVND (reference sequence). Exposed volunteers were people who met a COVID-19 case within 2 weeks before study entry. Material for sequencing was PBMCs or T cells enriched from blood (not recorded which). V and J are TRBV19 and TRBJ1-4; 7 bases agree with TRBD1. The receptor was isolated from a woman in her 30s who had been exposed to COVID-19. CDR3 in amino acids: CASSLRTGDNEKLFF. The CDR3 bases are TGTGCCAGTAGTCTCCGGACAGGAGATAATGAAAAACTGTTTTTT.